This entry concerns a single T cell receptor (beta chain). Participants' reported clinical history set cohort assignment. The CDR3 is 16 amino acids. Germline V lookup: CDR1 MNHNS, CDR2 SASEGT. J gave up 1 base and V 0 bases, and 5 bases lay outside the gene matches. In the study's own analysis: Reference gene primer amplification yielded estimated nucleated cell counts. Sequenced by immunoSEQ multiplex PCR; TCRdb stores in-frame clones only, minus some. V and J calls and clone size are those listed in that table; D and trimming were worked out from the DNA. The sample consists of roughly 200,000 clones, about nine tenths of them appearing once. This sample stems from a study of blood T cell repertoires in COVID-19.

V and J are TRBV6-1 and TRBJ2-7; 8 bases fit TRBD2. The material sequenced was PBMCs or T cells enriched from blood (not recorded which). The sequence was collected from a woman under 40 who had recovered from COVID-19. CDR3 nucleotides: TGTGCCAGCAGTGAAGCGCTTACTAGCGGTTCCTACGAGCAGTACTTC. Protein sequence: CASSEALTSGSYEQYF.